Presented here are 6 T cell receptor beta chains from one specimen sequenced in a study of T cell responses to AZD1222 COVID-19 vaccine. Generated by immunoSEQ multiplex PCR, the TCRdb table keeps only in-frame clones and is missing some. In the table there are some 200,000 clones, about 93% of which are singletons. Sequenced material: peripheral blood, taken 28 days after the second AZD1222 dose. These receptors came from an adult who received the AZD1222 COVID-19 vaccine.

The chain has TRBV3-1 (or the pseudogene TRBV3-2) and TRBJ2-2, with D possibly matching TRBD2 (5 bases). Germline V gene lookup returns CDR1 LGHDT and CDR2 YNNKEL (reference sequence). Deletions cut 5 bases from V and 2 bases from J, with 12 bases between. The CDR3 consists of 15 residues. As DNA, the CDR3 is TGTGCCAGCAGCTCGACGAGGGCAAACACCGGGGAGCTGTTTTTT. Its protein product is CASSSTRANTGELFF.

The gene calls are TRBV2 and TRBJ2-7; D is perhaps TRBD1 or TRBD2 (5 bases each). The CDR3 contains 15 residues. With 7 bases removed from V and 2 bases from J, the gap between germline ends came to 18 bases. Germline V CDR1 and CDR2: SNHLY, FYNNEI. The CDR3 DNA follows: TGTGCCAGCACCCCAGAGGGGTCCCAGCCCTACGAGCAGTACTTC. This gives the protein CASTPEGSQPYEQYF.

The chain couples TRBV7-9 to TRBJ1-5; D gene ambiguous. This CDR3 has 14 amino acids. Trimming took 5 bases from V and 5 from J, leaving 13 bases between them. CDR1 SEHNR and CDR2 FQNEAQ come from the germline V gene (reference sequence). CDR3 bases: TGTGCCAGCAGCCTGACTAACAGCGATCAGCCCCAGCATTTT. Amino acid sequence: CASSLTNSDQPQHF.

The chain carries TRBV11-2 and TRBJ2-7; D is perhaps TRBD1 (5 bases). Trimming took off 4 bases at V and 6 bases at J, with 13 bases between the two ends. There are 13 residues in the CDR3. The germline CDR1 and CDR2 sequences are SGHAT and FQNNGV. The CDR3 sequence: CASSWGVGLEQYF. The CDR3 nucleotides read TGTGCCAGCAGCTGGGGCGTGGGGCTCGAGCAGTACTTC.

The rearrangement uses TRBV3-1 (or the pseudogene TRBV3-2) and TRBJ1-1, with unresolved D. Trimming removed 0 bases from V and 6 bases from J, with 8 bases in between. CDR1 and CDR2 from the germline V gene are LGHDT and YNNKEL (reference sequence). The CDR3 has 13 amino acids. CDR3 DNA sequence: TGTGCCAGCAGCCAAGAAAGGCGTTCTGAAGCTTTCTTT. It codes for CASSQERRSEAFF.

The CDR3 region is CASSPSGVTNEQFF. The CDR3 nucleotides are TGTGCCAGCAGCCCTAGCGGGGTGACAAATGAGCAGTTCTTC. The chain employs TRBV7-3 and TRBJ2-1; 9 nucleotides agree with TRBD2. In germline, CDR1 is SGHTA, CDR2 FQGTGA. This CDR3 region has 14 residues. V was clipped by 5 bases and J by 7 bases; unmatched bases: 6.